This TCR beta chain was captured in a study of CD4+ T cells in melanoma. Whole-study results and caveats: Diverse differentiation states were reported for melanoma neoantigen-specific CD4+ T cells.

With 8 bases clipped from V and 2 bases from J, the junction kept 7 bases outside the gene matches. The germline V gene encodes CDR1 MNHNS and CDR2 SASEGT. CDR3 length: 15 residues. TCRdb keeps only in-frame clones here, not all; method: immunoSEQ multiplex PCR. The sample includes some 13,000 clones, roughly three quarters of them seen just once. A note on this clone: Its antigen remains unidentified.

The clonotype originates from a human donor with melanoma. What was sequenced was cells from a culture (not recorded whether cultured in vitro). This chain uses TRBV6-1 with TRBJ2-3; 10 nucleotides align to TRBD1. The CDR3 loop reads CASARGQGVTDTQYF. DNA for the CDR3: TGTGCCAGCGCTCGAGGACAGGGGGTCACAGATACGCAGTATTTT.